These 4 T cell receptor beta chains were all obtained from the same sample, sequenced in a study of post-analysis software for immune sequencing data. Unique molecular identifiers were built into the TCR beta cDNA libraries. TCRdb re-derived calls from the PCR reads in MiXCR, one entry per CDR3 protein. The sample yields about 770,000 distinct CDR3 sequences, approximately 44% seen once. General observations from the study: The five TRBV segments detected at higher frequency in patients than in controls included TRBV5-6, TRBV5-1 and TRBV20-1.

These TCRs are of unknown antigen specificity. Sequencing was performed on blood. The receptors come from a girl aged 5 to 17 with multiple sclerosis.

This clonotype has just a few counts. The V and J genes are TRBV12-3 or TRBV12-4 and TRBJ1-2; D not resolved. Trimming took off 4 bases at V and 6 bases at J, with 9 bases between the two ends. CDR3 length: 12 amino acids. The CDR3, as DNA: TGTGCCAGCAGTTCCCGGGGAGATGGCTACACCTTC. Amino acid sequence: CASSSRGDGYTF.

V usage is TRBV10-3 and J usage is TRBJ1-2; possibly TRBD1 for D (5 bases). The CDR3 sequence is 14 residues long. Per the germline V gene, CDR1 is ENHRY and CDR2 is SYGVKD. The germline V and J ends were trimmed by 2 bases and 8 bases, with 15 bases remaining between them. The CDR3 region has the DNA TGTGCCATCAGTGAGCCGGATTGGGGGGACGGCTACACCTTC. Translating gives CAISEPDWGDGYTF.

As DNA, the CDR3 is TGCAGCGTTGAGGAGGGGGGACAGGGATGGTCCTACGAGCAGTACTTC. Its translation: CSVEEGGQGWSYEQYF. This rearrangement joins TRBV29-1 to TRBJ2-4, with 9 bases fitting TRBD1. The J call may be mistaken, given a closer DNA end match to TRBJ2-7. From germline, CDR1 is SQVTM and CDR2 ANQGSEA. The CDR3 totals 16 residues.

The chain carries TRBV29-1 and TRBJ2-7; either TRBD1 or TRBD2 may supply D (5 bases each). V was cut by 6 bases and J by 3 bases, with 15 bases left in between. Per the germline V gene, CDR1 is SQVTM and CDR2 is ANQGSEA. The CDR3 has 13 amino acids. CDR3 in amino acids: CSVGVQAGYEQYF. CDR3 bases: TGCAGCGTCGGGGTACAGGCGGGCTACGAGCAGTACTTC.